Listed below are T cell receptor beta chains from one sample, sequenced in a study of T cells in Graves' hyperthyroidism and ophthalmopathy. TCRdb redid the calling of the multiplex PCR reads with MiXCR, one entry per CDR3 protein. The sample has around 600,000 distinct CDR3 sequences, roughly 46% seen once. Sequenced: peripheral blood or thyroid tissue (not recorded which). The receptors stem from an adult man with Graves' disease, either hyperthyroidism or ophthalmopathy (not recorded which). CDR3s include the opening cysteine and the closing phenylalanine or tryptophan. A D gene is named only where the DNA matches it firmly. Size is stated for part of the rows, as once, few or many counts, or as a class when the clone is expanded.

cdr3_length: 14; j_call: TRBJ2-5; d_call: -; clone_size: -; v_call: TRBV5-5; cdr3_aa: CASSGGPGEETQYF; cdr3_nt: TGTGCCAGCAGCGGGGGCCCAGGGGAAGAGACCCAGTACTTC
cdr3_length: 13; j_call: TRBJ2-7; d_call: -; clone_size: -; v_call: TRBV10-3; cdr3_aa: CASRTGILYEQYF; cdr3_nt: TGTGCCAGCAGAACAGGGATACTCTACGAGCAGTACTTC
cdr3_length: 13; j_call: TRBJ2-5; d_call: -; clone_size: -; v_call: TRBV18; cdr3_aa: CASLEAGRETQYF; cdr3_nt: TGTGCCAGCTTGGAGGCAGGGCGGGAGACCCAGTACTTC
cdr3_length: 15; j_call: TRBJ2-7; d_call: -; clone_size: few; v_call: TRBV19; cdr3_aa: CASSILAGSTYEQYF; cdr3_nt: TGTGCCAGTAGTATATTGGCAGGGTCGACCTACGAGCAGTACTTC
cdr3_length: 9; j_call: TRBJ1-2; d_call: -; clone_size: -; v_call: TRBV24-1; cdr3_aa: CAPRAGYTF; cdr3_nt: TGTGCCCCCAGGGCTGGCTACACCTTC
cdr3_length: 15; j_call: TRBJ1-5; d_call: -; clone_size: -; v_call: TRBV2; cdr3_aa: CASSGFRGGNQPQHF; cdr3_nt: TGTGCCAGCAGTGGGTTCAGGGGAGGCAATCAGCCCCAGCATTTT
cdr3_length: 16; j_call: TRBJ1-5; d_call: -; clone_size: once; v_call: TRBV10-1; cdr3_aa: CASLDCGFDSNQPQHF; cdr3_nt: TGCGCCAGCCTCGATTGTGGTTTCGATAGCAATCAGCCCCAGCATTTT
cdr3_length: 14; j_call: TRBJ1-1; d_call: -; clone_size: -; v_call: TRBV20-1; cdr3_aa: CSARRGVFNTEAFF; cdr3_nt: TGCAGTGCTAGGAGGGGGGTGTTTAACACTGAAGCTTTCTTT
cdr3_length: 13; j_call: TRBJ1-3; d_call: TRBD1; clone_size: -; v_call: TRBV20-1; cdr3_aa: CSATGTAGNTIYF; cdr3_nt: TGCAGTGCAACCGGGACAGCTGGAAACACCATATATTTT
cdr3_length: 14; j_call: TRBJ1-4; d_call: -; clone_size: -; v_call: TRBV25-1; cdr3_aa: CASSLTARNEKLFF; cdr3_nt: TGTGCCAGCAGTTTGACAGCTCGTAATGAAAAACTGTTTTTT
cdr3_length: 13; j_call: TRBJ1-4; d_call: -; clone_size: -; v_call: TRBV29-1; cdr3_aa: CSVEVGINEKLFF; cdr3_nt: TGCAGCGTTGAAGTGGGGATTAATGAAAAACTGTTTTTT
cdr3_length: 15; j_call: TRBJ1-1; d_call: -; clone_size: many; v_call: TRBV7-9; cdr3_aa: CASSLMGRANTEAFF; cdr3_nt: TGTGCCAGCAGCTTAATGGGACGTGCGAACACTGAAGCTTTCTTT
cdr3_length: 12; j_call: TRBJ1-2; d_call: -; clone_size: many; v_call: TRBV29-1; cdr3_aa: CSVDGQPYGYTF; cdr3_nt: TGCAGCGTTGACGGACAGCCTTATGGCTACACCTTC
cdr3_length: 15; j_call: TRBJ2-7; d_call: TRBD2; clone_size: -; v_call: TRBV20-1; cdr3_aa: CSARGQLATTYEQYF; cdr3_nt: TGCAGTGCTAGGGGTCAACTAGCGACCACCTACGAGCAGTACTTC
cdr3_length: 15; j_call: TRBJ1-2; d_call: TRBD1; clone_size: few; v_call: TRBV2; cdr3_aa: CASSFGQGARDGYTF; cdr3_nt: TGTGCCAGCAGTTTTGGACAGGGGGCGCGGGATGGCTACACCTTC
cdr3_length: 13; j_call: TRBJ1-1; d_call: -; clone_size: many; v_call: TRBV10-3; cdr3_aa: CALTRDLGSEAFF; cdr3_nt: TGTGCCCTAACCCGGGACTTGGGCTCTGAAGCTTTCTTT
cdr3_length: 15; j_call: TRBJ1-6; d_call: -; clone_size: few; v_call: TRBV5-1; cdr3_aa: CASSPGGNYNSPLHF; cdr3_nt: TGCGCCAGCAGCCCTGGGGGGAATTATAATTCACCCCTCCACTTT
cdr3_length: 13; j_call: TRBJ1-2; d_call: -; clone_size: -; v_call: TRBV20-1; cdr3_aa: CSARVQGSGGYTF; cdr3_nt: TGCAGTGCTAGAGTTCAGGGGTCGGGAGGCTACACCTTC
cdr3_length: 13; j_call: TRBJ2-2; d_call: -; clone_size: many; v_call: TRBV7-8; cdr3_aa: CASSARNTGELFF; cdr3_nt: TGTGCCAGCAGCGCGAGGAACACCGGGGAGCTGTTTTTT
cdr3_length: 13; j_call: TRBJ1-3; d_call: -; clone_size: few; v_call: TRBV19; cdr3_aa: CATGLQSGNTIYF; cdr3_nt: TGTGCCACAGGACTGCAATCTGGAAACACCATATATTTT
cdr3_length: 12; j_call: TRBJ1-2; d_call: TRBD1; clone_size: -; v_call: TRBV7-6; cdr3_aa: CASSTLEGAYTF; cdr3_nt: TGTGCCAGCAGCACCCTGGAGGGGGCCTACACCTTC
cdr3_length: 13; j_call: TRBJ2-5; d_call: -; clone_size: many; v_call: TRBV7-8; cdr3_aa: CASSQQEQETQYF; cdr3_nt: TGTGCCAGCAGTCAACAGGAGCAAGAGACCCAGTACTTC
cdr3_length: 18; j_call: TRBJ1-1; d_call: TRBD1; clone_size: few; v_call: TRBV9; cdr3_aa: CASTPGTGAHLMNTEAFF; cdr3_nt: TGTGCCAGCACCCCAGGGACAGGGGCCCACCTAATGAACACTGAAGCTTTCTTT
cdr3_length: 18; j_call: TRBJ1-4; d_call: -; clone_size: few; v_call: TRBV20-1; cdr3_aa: CSARRWLQGRVTNEKLFF; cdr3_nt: TGCAGTGCTAGAAGGTGGTTGCAGGGAAGGGTCACTAATGAAAAACTGTTTTTT
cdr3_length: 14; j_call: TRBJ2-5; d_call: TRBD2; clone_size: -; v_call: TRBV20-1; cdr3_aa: CSACRGTSQETQYF; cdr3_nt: TGCAGTGCCTGTAGGGGGACTAGTCAAGAGACCCAGTACTTC
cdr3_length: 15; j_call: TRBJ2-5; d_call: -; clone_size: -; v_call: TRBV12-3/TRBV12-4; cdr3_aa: CASSFGRTWGETQYF; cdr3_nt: TGTGCCAGCAGTTTCGGGCGGACATGGGGAGAGACCCAGTACTTC
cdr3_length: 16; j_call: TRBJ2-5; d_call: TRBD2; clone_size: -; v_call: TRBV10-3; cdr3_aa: CAISESWSGGGETQYF; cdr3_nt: TGTGCCATCAGTGAGAGTTGGAGCGGGGGTGGCGAGACCCAGTACTTC
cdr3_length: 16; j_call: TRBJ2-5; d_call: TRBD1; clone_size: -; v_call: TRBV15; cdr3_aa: CATSRGGQGAKETQYF; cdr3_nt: TGTGCCACCAGCAGAGGTGGACAGGGGGCGAAGGAGACCCAGTACTTC
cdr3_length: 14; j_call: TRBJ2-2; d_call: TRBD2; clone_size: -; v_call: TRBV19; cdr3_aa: CASSGRGDTGELFF; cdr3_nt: TGTGCCAGTAGCGGGAGGGGGGACACCGGGGAGCTGTTTTTT